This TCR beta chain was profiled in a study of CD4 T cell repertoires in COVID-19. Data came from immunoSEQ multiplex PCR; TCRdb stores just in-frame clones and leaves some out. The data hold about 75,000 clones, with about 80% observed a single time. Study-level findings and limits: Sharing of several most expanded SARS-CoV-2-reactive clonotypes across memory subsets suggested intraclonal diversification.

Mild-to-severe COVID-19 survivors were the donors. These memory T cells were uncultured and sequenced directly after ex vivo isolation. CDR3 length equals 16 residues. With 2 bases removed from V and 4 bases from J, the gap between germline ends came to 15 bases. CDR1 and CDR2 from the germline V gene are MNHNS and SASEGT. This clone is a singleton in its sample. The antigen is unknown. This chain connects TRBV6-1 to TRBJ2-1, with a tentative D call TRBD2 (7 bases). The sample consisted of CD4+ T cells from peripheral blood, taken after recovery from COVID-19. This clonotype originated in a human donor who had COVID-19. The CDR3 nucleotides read TGTGCCAGCAGTGAATCGTTGCGGGGGCCTTACAATGAGCAGTTCTTC. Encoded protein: CASSESLRGPYNEQFF.